The entry below gives a single TCR beta chain sequence along with its context. Only in-frame clones appear in the TCRdb table, and some are missing; sequencing was by immunoSEQ multiplex PCR. The sample records around 300,000 clones, approximately 90% being singletons. This record comes from a study of blood T cell repertoires in COVID-19. J was trimmed by 5 bases and V by 5 bases; bases with no gene match: 5. The CDR3 loop spans 14 amino acids. Per germline, CDR1 SNHLY and CDR2 FYNNEI. The J gene is TRBJ2-5, the V gene TRBV2; TRBD2 matches at 10 bases. This TCR came from a woman in her 40s with acute or convalescent COVID-19. Sequencing was performed on peripheral blood. The CDR3 DNA is TGTGCCAGCAGTATGGGACTAGCGATGGAGACCCAGTACTTC. This sequence encodes CASSMGLAMETQYF.